These 5 T cell receptor beta chains were all obtained from the same sample, sequenced in a study of metastatic and nonmetastatic thyroid tumors. TCRdb re-called clones from the PCR reads using MiXCR. The table records about 11,000 clones, around 30% of them present only once. Until they underwent thyroid surgery, no patient had received any treatment. What was sequenced was tumor tissue. The receptors come from a female donor with papillary thyroid cancer or a benign thyroid nodule (not recorded which). Some clones in this sample may be carry-over from other donors' samples.

This clone has just a few counts. Relative to the germline gene, one junction end is altered; a read error may explain this. This chain links TRBV28 with TRBJ1-4, with a possible D match to TRBD1 (6 bases). Germline CDR1 MDHEN, CDR2 SYDVKM. The CDR3 spans 15 residues. The CDR3 coding sequence is TGTGTCAGCAGCCCCGGGCAGGGGATCATTGAAAAACTGTTCTTT. Its translation: CVSSPGQGIIEKLFF.

This clone was counted many times. The chain couples TRBV4-1 to TRBJ1-2, with a weak D call TRBD1 (5 bases). The CDR3 spans 13 residues. Germline lookup yields CDR1 MGHRA and CDR2 YSYEKL. The V end was cut by 7 bases, the J end by 6 bases, with 15 bases between. CDR3 bases: TGCGCCAGCACCAACAGGAGTCGCGATGGCTACACCTTC. Residues: CASTNRSRDGYTF.

This clone was counted between two and nine times. The V gene is TRBV28, the J gene TRBJ2-7; D is possibly TRBD2 (6 bases). Germline V gives CDR1 MDHEN, CDR2 SYDVKM. Trimming stripped 5 bases from V and 7 bases from J, with 15 bases between. The CDR3 runs to 13 residues. Here the CDR3 DNA reads TGTGCCAGCAGTCTCCCGGGAGCGTCTGAGCAGTACTTC. It yields the protein CASSLPGASEQYF.

This clone was found many times. The chain links TRBV19 to TRBJ2-1, with D perhaps TRBD1 (6 bases). Germline lookup yields CDR1 LNHDA and CDR2 SQIVND (reference sequence). Trimming pared 6 bases from V and 0 bases from J, leaving 18 bases between. This CDR3 is built from 17 residues. CDR3 in DNA: TGTGCCAGTAGCAGTCAGGGGCTCCCGAGCTCCTACAATGAGCAGTTCTTC. Protein: CASSSQGLPSSYNEQFF. Combining the CDR3 with reference TRBV19 and TRBJ2-1 gives the whole variable domain DGGITQSPKYLFRKEGQNVTLSCEQNLNHDAMYWYRQDPGQGLRLIYYSQIVNDFQKGDIAEGYSVSREKKESFPLTVTSAQKNPTAFYLCASSSQGLPSSYNEQFFGPGTRLTVL.

This clone was detected only a few times. V gene TRBV6-2 or TRBV6-3 combines with J gene TRBJ1-1; 8 bases fit TRBD1. The trim removed 5 bases at V and 7 bases at J, leaving 12 bases unmatched. Germline CDR1 reads MNHEY; CDR2 reads SVGEGT. CDR3 length equals 15 residues. In nucleotides, the CDR3 is TGTGCCAGCAGTCCACCACAGGACAGGGAAATTGAAGCTTTCTTT. Translated: CASSPPQDREIEAFF.